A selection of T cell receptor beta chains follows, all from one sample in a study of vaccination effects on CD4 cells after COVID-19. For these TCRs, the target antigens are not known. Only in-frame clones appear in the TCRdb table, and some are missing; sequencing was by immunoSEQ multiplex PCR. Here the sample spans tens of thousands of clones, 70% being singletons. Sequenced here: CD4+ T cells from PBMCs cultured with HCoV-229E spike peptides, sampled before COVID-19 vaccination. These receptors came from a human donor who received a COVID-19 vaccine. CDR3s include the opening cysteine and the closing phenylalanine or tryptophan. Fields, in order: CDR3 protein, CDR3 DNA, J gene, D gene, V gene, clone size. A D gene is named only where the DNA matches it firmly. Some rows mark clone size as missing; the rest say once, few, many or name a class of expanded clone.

CAWSPTGYEQYF | TGTGCCTGGAGCCCGACAGGGTACGAGCAGTACTTC | TRBJ2-7 | TRBD1 | TRBV30 | NA
CASSLPREPGILANEKLFF | TGTGCCAGCAGCTTACCCCGGGAACCAGGAATCTTGGCTAATGAAAAACTGTTTTTT | TRBJ1-4 | NA | TRBV7-9 | few
CASKDRGRNEQFF | TGTGCCAGTAAAGATCGGGGGCGGAATGAGCAGTTCTTC | TRBJ2-1 | NA | TRBV19 | NA
CASKRDLSYNEQFF | TGCGCCAGCAAGCGGGATCTCTCCTACAATGAGCAGTTCTTC | TRBJ2-1 | TRBD2 | TRBV5-1 | NA
CASILADFASYNEQFF | TGTGCCAGCATCCTGGCGGACTTCGCCTCCTACAATGAGCAGTTCTTC | TRBJ2-1 | NA | TRBV7-9 | NA
CSVSTTSGQPQHF | TGCAGCGTTTCTACCACATCCGGTCAGCCCCAGCATTTT | TRBJ1-5 | NA | TRBV29-1 | few
CASSLGGQGREKLFF | TGCGCCAGCAGCTTGGGCGGACAAGGGCGCGAAAAACTGTTTTTT | TRBJ1-4 | NA | TRBV5-1 | NA
CASSEARGSAAGYTF | TGTGCCAGCAGTGAGGCGCGGGGGAGCGCGGCTGGCTACACCTTC | TRBJ1-2 | NA | TRBV6-1 | NA
CSVRGTLGNEAFF | TGCAGCGTTAGGGGGACTCTAGGAAATGAAGCTTTCTTT | TRBJ1-1 | NA | TRBV29-1 | NA
CSVGTGGLETQYF | TGCAGCGTGGGGACAGGGGGTCTGGAGACCCAGTACTTC | TRBJ2-5 | TRBD1 | TRBV29-1 | once
CASSHTGTSGYTGELFF | TGTGCCAGCAGCCATACCGGGACTAGCGGATACACCGGGGAGCTGTTTTTT | TRBJ2-2 | TRBD2 | TRBV4-2 | NA
CATGLAGGGWTDTQYF | TGTGCCACCGGACTAGCGGGAGGCGGTTGGACAGATACGCAGTATTTT | TRBJ2-3 | TRBD2 | TRBV15 | NA
CASSYSFGQGVYEQYF | TGTGCCAGCAGTTACTCGTTTGGGCAGGGTGTGTACGAGCAGTACTTC | TRBJ2-7 | NA | TRBV6-5 | NA
CASSYERGGLNEQFF | TGTGCCAGCAGCTACGAGCGGGGGGGCTTGAATGAGCAGTTCTTC | TRBJ2-1 | TRBD2 | TRBV3-1/TRBV3-2 | NA
CASSYSTYSNQPQHF | TGTGCCAGCAGTTATTCAACTTATAGCAATCAGCCCCAGCATTTT | TRBJ1-5 | NA | TRBV5-8 | NA
CASSGGLGQPQHF | TGTGCCAGCAGCGGGGGGTTAGGGCAGCCCCAGCATTTT | TRBJ1-5 | NA | TRBV3-1/TRBV3-2 | NA
CASSRGQQQETQYF | TGTGCCAGCAGTCGTGGACAGCAACAAGAGACCCAGTACTTC | TRBJ2-5 | NA | TRBV14 | NA
CASSQLGASYGYTF | TGTGCCAGCAGCCAACTGGGGGCCAGTTATGGCTACACCTTC | TRBJ1-2 | NA | TRBV3-1/TRBV3-2 | NA
CASSFDDRPYEQYF | TGTGCCAGCAGTTTCGACGACAGACCCTACGAGCAGTACTTC | TRBJ2-7 | NA | TRBV27 | NA
CASSMTGGASNTEAFF | TGTGCCAGCTCAATGACAGGGGGCGCGTCGAACACTGAAGCTTTCTTT | TRBJ1-1 | TRBD1 | TRBV18 | NA
CASSLEGQGLGYTF | TGTGCCAGCAGTTTAGAGGGACAGGGGCTTGGCTACACCTTC | TRBJ1-2 | TRBD1 | TRBV27 | NA
CASSESERVRGGYTF | TGTGCCAGCAGTGAATCGGAGAGGGTTAGAGGTGGCTACACCTTC | TRBJ1-2 | NA | TRBV6-1 | NA
CASSTRGGRYNEQFF | TGTGCCAGCAGCACAAGGGGGGGGCGGTACAATGAGCAGTTCTTC | TRBJ2-1 | NA | TRBV3-1/TRBV3-2 | NA
CASSRRTSGSLRQETQYF | TGCGCCAGCAGCAGGAGGACTAGCGGGAGCTTGCGGCAAGAGACCCAGTACTTC | TRBJ2-5 | TRBD2 | TRBV5-1 | once
CATSRDQRERRNTQYF | TGTGCCACCAGCAGAGATCAGCGGGAGAGGAGAAATACGCAGTATTTT | TRBJ2-3 | TRBD2 | TRBV15 | NA
CASSIPGDWTGELFF | TGTGCCAGTAGTATTCCGGGAGATTGGACCGGGGAGCTGTTTTTT | TRBJ2-2 | NA | TRBV19 | NA
CASSHPLGASGNYEQYF | TGTGCCAGCAGCCACCCTTTAGGGGCTAGCGGGAACTACGAGCAGTACTTC | TRBJ2-7 | TRBD2 | TRBV3-1/TRBV3-2 | few
CASSFWSSRGDTEAFF | TGTGCCAGCAGCTTCTGGTCATCCCGGGGGGACACTGAAGCTTTCTTT | TRBJ1-1 | NA | TRBV11-1 | NA
CASSLGDTQYF | TGTGCCAGCAGCTTGGGTGATACGCAGTATTTT | TRBJ2-3 | NA | TRBV11-2 | once
CASSLSSGGINEQYF | TGTGCCAGCAGCTTAAGTAGCGGGGGAATCAACGAGCAGTACTTC | TRBJ2-7 | TRBD2 | TRBV11-2 | once
CASSRQDSPLHF | TGTGCCAGCAGTCGCCAGGATTCACCCCTCCACTTT | TRBJ1-6 | NA | TRBV27 | NA
CASSTSGSNSNQPQHF | TGTGCCAGTAGTACATCCGGTTCCAATAGCAATCAGCCCCAGCATTTT | TRBJ1-5 | NA | TRBV19 | few
CASKMSGTYEQYF | TGCGCCAGCAAAATGAGCGGTACCTACGAGCAGTACTTC | TRBJ2-7 | NA | TRBV5-1 | NA
CASESTGRTEAFF | TGTGCCAGCGAATCTACAGGGAGAACTGAAGCTTTCTTT | TRBJ1-1 | NA | TRBV6-5 | NA
CASSYSGTGGQDTQYF | TGTGCCAGCAGTTACTCGGGGACAGGGGGGCAAGATACGCAGTATTTT | TRBJ2-3 | TRBD1 | TRBV6-5 | NA
CASTSAGGHEFF | TGTGCCAGCACCTCAGCGGGGGGGCATGAGTTCTTC | TRBJ2-1 | TRBD2 | TRBV25-1 | few
CASSLGLAGYYEQYF | TGTGCCAGCAGTTTGGGACTAGCGGGATATTACGAGCAGTACTTC | TRBJ2-7 | TRBD2 | TRBV6-2/TRBV6-3 | NA
CASSPQGFWNGYTF | TGTGCCAGCAGCCCACAGGGGTTTTGGAACGGCTACACCTTC | TRBJ1-2 | TRBD1 | TRBV11-2 | NA
CACRDRVNEKLFF | TGCGCCTGCCGGGACAGGGTTAATGAAAAACTGTTTTTT | TRBJ1-4 | TRBD1 | TRBV5-1 | NA
CASSPTSGSTDTQYF | TGTGCCAGCAGCCCTACTAGCGGGAGCACAGATACGCAGTATTTT | TRBJ2-3 | TRBD2 | TRBV3-1/TRBV3-2 | NA
CASSPWTENTEAFF | TGTGCCAGCAGCCCCTGGACAGAGAACACTGAAGCTTTCTTT | TRBJ1-1 | NA | TRBV3-1/TRBV3-2 | NA
CASSQALPGQGDEKLFF | TGTGCCAGCAGCCAAGCACTACCGGGACAGGGGGATGAAAAACTGTTTTTT | TRBJ1-4 | TRBD1 | TRBV3-1/TRBV3-2 | few
CAIHARDRDGYTF | TGTGCCATCCATGCCCGGGACAGGGACGGCTACACCTTC | TRBJ1-2 | TRBD1 | TRBV10-3 | NA
CASSLGGTGGPTDTQYF | TGCGCCAGCAGCTTGGGTGGGACAGGGGGCCCTACAGATACGCAGTATTTT | TRBJ2-3 | TRBD1 | TRBV5-1 | few
CSASLTSSSYEQYF | TGCAGTGCTAGTTTAACTAGTTCTTCCTACGAGCAGTACTTC | TRBJ2-7 | NA | TRBV20-1 | NA
CASSPEGLSYNEQFF | TGTGCCAGCAGTCCGGAGGGGCTGTCCTACAATGAGCAGTTCTTC | TRBJ2-1 | NA | TRBV3-1/TRBV3-2 | NA
CASSDGTVGEKLFF | TGCGCCAGCAGCGACGGGACAGTTGGTGAAAAACTGTTTTTT | TRBJ1-4 | TRBD1 | TRBV5-1 | few
CASSYRDREADRPQHF | TGTGCCAGCAGTTACCGGGACAGGGAAGCCGATCGGCCCCAGCATTTT | TRBJ1-5 | TRBD1 | TRBV6-2/TRBV6-3 | few
CASRRDSQNYGYTF | TGCGCCAGCAGGCGGGACAGCCAGAACTATGGCTACACCTTC | TRBJ1-2 | TRBD1 | TRBV5-1 | NA
CASSMYGTGYIDEQFF | TGTGCCAGTAGTATGTACGGGACAGGGTATATTGATGAGCAGTTCTTC | TRBJ2-1 | TRBD1 | TRBV19 | NA
CASSFNVDAGELFF | TGTGCCAGCAGCTTTAACGTAGACGCCGGGGAGCTGTTTTTT | TRBJ2-2 | NA | TRBV13 | NA
CASSQSYNEQFF | TGTGCCAGCAGCCAGAGTTACAATGAGCAGTTCTTC | TRBJ2-1 | NA | TRBV3-1/TRBV3-2 | once
CASGLVLSIAGPSYEQYF | TGTGCTAGTGGTTTGGTACTATCTATAGCGGGGCCCTCCTACGAGCAGTACTTC | TRBJ2-7 | TRBD2 | TRBV12-5 | NA
CASSLGDRSIYGYTF | TGTGCCAGCAGCTTGGGGGACAGATCTATCTATGGCTACACCTTC | TRBJ1-2 | TRBD1 | TRBV5-6 | NA
CASSKIQPGLAGPDTQYF | TGTGCCAGCTCAAAGATTCAACCGGGACTAGCGGGACCAGATACGCAGTATTTT | TRBJ2-3 | TRBD2 | TRBV18 | NA
CASSYGGISRQYF | TGTGCCAGCAGTTACGGGGGCATTAGTAGGCAGTATTTT | TRBJ2-3 | NA | TRBV6-5 | NA